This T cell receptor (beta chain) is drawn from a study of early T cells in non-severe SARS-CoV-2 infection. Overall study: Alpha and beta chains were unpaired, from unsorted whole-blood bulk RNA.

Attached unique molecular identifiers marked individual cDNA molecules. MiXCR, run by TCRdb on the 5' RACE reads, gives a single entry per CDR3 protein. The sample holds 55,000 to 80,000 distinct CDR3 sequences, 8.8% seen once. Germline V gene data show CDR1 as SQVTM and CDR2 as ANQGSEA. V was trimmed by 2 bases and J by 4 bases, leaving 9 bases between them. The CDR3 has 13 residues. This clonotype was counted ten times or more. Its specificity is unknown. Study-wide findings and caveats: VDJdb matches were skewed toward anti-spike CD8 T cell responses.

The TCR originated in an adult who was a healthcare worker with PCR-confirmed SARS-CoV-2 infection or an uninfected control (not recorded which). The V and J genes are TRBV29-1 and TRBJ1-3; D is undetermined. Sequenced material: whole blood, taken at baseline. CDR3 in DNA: TGCAGCGTTGAACTAGGTACCGGAAACACCATATATTTT. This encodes CSVELGTGNTIYF.